This TCR beta chain comes out of a study of blood T cell repertoires in COVID-19. Study at large: Samples taken during acute and convalescent COVID-19 were collected in the United States, Italy and Spain. Nucleic acid was either cDNA or gDNA, and it came from T cells, B-cell-depleted T cells, or PBMCs.

The germline V gene has CDR1 SGHRS and CDR2 YFSETQ. The V gene end was trimmed by 3 bases and the J gene end by 4 bases; junction bases not matched to a gene: 4. The CDR3 covers 14 residues. In the authors' workflow: From reference gene primer amplification, estimates of nucleated cell counts were derived. Method: immunoSEQ multiplex PCR; TCRdb's copy keeps in-frame clones and lacks some. D and trimming were read from the DNA, whereas the V and J calls and clone size are those reported in that table. The sample has 67,000 or so clones; around 85% are singletons. Sequencing used peripheral blood. The chain combines TRBV5-1 with TRBJ2-7, with 10 nucleotides matching TRBD1. The origin of this receptor is a man in his sixties or seventies with acute or convalescent COVID-19. In DNA, the CDR3 is TGCGCCAGCAGCTCGGGACAGGGGACGTACGAGCAGTACTTC. Residues: CASSSGQGTYEQYF.